This T cell receptor (beta chain) was captured by sequencing in a study of cytomegalovirus exposure and HLA in healthy donors. Study at large: A prior analysis found fewer than 120 million unique TCR beta sequences from around 190 million T cells. The study, taken as a whole, reports: Most TCRs appeared rarely, but some public TCRs recurred in many donors.

The PCR ran on 60 Vbeta and 13 Jbeta primers. The table came from immunoSEQ multiplex PCR; TCRdb's copy has only in-frame clones and leaves some out. The table shows about 120,000 clones, with roughly 80% occurring only once. The table lists this clone with a count of one. Its antigen is undetermined. The source material was PBMCs. This receptor was obtained from a young man in good health and CMV-seropositive.

CDR3 in DNA: TGCGCCAGCAGCCCCGACAGGGTGCACGAGCAGTACTTC. It translates to CASSPDRVHEQYF. The gene calls are TRBV5-1 and TRBJ2-7; 7 nucleotides agree with TRBD1. The germline gives CDR1 SGHRS, CDR2 YFSETQ. V dropped 4 bases and J dropped 5; count of bases not matched to a gene: 6. The CDR3 is 13 residues long.